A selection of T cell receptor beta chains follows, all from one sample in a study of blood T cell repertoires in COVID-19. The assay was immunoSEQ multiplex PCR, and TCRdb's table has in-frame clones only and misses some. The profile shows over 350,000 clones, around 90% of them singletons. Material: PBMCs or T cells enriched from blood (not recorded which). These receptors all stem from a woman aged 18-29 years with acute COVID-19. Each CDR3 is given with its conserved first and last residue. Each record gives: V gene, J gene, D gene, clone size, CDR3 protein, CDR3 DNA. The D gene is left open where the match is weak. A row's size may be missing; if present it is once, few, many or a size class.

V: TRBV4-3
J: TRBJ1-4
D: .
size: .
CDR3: CASSQDKMRISEKLFF
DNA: TGCGCCAGCAGCCAAGATAAGATGAGGATAAGCGAAAAACTGTTTTTT

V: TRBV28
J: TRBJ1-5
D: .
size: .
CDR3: CASSLYSYSNQPQHF
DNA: TGTGCCAGCAGTTTATACAGTTATAGCAATCAGCCCCAGCATTTT

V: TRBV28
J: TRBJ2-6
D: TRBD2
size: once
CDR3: CASSLCTSGRWDYSGANVLTF
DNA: TGTGCCAGCAGTTTATGCACTAGCGGGAGATGGGATTACTCTGGGGCCAACGTCCTGACTTTC

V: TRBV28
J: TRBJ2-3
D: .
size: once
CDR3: CASSLWAAEGGTTDTQYF
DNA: TGTGCCAGCAGTTTATGGGCGGCCGAAGGTGGAACCACAGATACGCAGTATTTT

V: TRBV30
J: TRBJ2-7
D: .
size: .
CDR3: CAWTPDITYEQYF
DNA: TGTGCCTGGACCCCGGACATTACCTACGAGCAGTACTTC

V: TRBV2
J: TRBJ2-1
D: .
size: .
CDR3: CASSPSSVNEQFF
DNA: TGTGCCAGCAGTCCCTCTAGCGTGAATGAGCAGTTCTTC

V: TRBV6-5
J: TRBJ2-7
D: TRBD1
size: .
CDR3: CASRHTGQGSYEQYF
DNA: TGTGCCAGCAGACACACGGGACAGGGCTCCTACGAGCAGTACTTC

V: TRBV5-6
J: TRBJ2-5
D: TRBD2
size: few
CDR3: CASSFVGGPRETQYF
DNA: TGTGCCAGCAGCTTCGTGGGAGGGCCTCGGGAGACCCAGTACTTC

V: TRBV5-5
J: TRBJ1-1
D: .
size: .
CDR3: CASSETGPRNTEAFF
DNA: TGTGCCAGCAGCGAGACAGGACCAAGGAACACTGAAGCTTTCTTT

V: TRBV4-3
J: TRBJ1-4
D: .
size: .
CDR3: CASSQDGNRENEKLFF
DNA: TGCGCCAGCAGCCAAGACGGAAACAGGGAGAATGAAAAACTGTTTTTT

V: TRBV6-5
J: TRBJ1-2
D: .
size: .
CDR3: CASRDYLYGYTF
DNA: TGTGCCAGCCGGGACTACCTCTATGGCTACACCTTC

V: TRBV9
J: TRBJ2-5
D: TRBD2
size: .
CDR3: CASSLMDRGGRETQYF
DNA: TGTGCCAGCAGCCTTATGGACCGGGGGGGCCGGGAGACCCAGTACTTC

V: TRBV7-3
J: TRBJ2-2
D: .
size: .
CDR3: CASSASPGLGTGELFF
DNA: TGTGCCAGCAGCGCCTCCCCAGGGTTAGGCACCGGGGAGCTGTTTTTT

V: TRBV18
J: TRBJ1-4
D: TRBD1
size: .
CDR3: CASSPAGGEKLFF
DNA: TGTGCCAGCTCACCCGCAGGGGGTGAAAAACTGTTTTTT

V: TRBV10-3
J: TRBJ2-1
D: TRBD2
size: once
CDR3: CAIRGLAGPYNEQFF
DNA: TGTGCCATCAGGGGACTAGCGGGGCCGTACAATGAGCAGTTCTTC

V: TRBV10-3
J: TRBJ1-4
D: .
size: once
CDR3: CAISPGQNEKLFF
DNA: TGTGCCATCAGTCCAGGACAGAATGAAAAACTGTTTTTT

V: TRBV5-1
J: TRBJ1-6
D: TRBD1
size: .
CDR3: CASRLLTGGDSPLHF
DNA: TGCGCCAGCAGACTACTCACAGGGGGAGATTCACCCCTCCACTTT

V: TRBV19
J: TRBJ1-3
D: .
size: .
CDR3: CASSYYKAGNTIYF
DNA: TGTGCCAGTAGTTACTACAAGGCTGGAAACACCATATATTTT

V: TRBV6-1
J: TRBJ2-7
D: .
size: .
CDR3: CASSEGWSEYF
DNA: TGTGCCAGCAGTGAAGGTTGGTCGGAGTACTTC

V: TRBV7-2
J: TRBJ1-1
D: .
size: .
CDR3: CASSLQGLTEAFF
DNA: TGTGCCAGCAGCTTACAGGGGCTCACTGAAGCTTTCTTT

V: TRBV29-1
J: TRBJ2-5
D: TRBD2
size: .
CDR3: CSVRLAEETQYF
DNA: TGCAGCGTGAGACTAGCGGAAGAGACCCAGTACTTC

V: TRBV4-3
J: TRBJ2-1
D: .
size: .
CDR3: CASSQDFTGSSYNEQFF
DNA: TGCGCCAGCAGCCAAGATTTCACGGGGAGCTCCTACAATGAGCAGTTCTTC

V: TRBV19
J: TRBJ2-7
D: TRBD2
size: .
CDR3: CASSNPGGLRYEQYF
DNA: TGTGCCAGTAGTAACCCGGGAGGGTTAAGGTACGAGCAGTACTTC

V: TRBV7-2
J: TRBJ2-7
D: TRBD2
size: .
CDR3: CASRPKLAGGTYEQYF
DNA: TGTGCCAGCAGGCCAAAACTAGCGGGAGGGACCTACGAGCAGTACTTC

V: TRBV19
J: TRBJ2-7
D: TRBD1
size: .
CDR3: CASIDRGRGEQYF
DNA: TGTGCCAGTATTGACAGGGGGCGAGGCGAGCAGTACTTC

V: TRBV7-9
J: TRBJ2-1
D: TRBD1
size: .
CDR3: CASSHTGDGNEQFF
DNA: TGTGCCAGCAGCCATACAGGGGATGGGAATGAGCAGTTCTTC

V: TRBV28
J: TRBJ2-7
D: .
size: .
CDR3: CASGSGSAVYEQYF
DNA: TGTGCCAGCGGCTCTGGGAGCGCGGTCTACGAGCAGTACTTC

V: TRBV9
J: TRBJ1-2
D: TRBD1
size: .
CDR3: CASVHGTGGGYTF
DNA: TGTGCCAGCGTTCACGGGACAGGTGGAGGCTACACCTTC

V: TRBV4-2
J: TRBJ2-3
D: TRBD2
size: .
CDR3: CASSQEWGGVTDTQYF
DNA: TGTGCCAGCAGCCAAGAATGGGGGGGAGTCACAGATACGCAGTATTTT

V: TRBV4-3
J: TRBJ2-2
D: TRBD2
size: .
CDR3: CASSPPSGSPGELFF
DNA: TGCGCCAGCAGCCCACCTAGCGGGAGCCCCGGGGAGCTGTTTTTT

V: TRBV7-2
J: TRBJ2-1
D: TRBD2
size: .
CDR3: CASRLAGAPYNEQFF
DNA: TGTGCCAGCAGACTAGCGGGGGCACCTTACAATGAGCAGTTCTTC

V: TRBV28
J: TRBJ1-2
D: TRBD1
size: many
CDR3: CASSFTGGYGYTF
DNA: TGTGCCAGCAGTTTTACAGGGGGCTATGGCTACACCTTC

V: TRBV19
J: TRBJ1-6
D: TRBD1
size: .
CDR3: CASSYDRVYSPLHF
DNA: TGTGCCAGTAGTTACGACAGGGTTTATTCACCCCTCCACTTT

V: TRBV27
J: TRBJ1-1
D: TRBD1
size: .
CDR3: CASSLGTGGPQMEAFF
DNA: TGTGCCAGCAGTCTCGGGACAGGGGGACCCCAGATGGAAGCTTTCTTT

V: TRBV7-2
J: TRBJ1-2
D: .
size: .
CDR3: CASSLDGAFNYGYTF
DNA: TGTGCCAGCAGCTTGGATGGGGCCTTTAACTATGGCTACACCTTC

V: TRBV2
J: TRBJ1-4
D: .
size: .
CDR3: CASSGGTAGLNEKLFF
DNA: TGTGCCAGCAGTGGAGGGACGGCAGGACTAAATGAAAAACTGTTTTTT

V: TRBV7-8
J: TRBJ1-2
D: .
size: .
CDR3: CASSQDRPSRYGYTF
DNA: TGTGCCAGCAGCCAAGACAGGCCCTCCCGCTATGGCTACACCTTC

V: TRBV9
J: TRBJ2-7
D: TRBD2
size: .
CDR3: CASSVASGSHEQYF
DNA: TGTGCCAGCAGCGTGGCTAGCGGGAGCCACGAGCAGTACTTC

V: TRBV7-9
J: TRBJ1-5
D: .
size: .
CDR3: CASSLAREPQHF
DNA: TGTGCCAGCAGCTTAGCGAGGGAGCCCCAGCATTTT

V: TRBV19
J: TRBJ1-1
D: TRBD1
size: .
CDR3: CASSTDRDTAEAFF
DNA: TGTGCCAGTAGTACGGACAGGGACACAGCTGAAGCTTTCTTT

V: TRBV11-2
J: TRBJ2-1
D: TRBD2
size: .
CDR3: CASSLERVAGGFYNEQFF
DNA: TGTGCCAGCAGCTTAGAGAGGGTAGCGGGAGGCTTTTACAATGAGCAGTTCTTC

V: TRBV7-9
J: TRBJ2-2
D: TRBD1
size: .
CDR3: CASSAPGQSLGGTGELFF
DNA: TGTGCCAGCAGCGCCCCGGGACAGTCTCTCGGTGGCACCGGGGAGCTGTTTTTT

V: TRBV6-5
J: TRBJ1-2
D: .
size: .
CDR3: CVSSYDAGNYGYTF
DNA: TGTGTCAGCAGTTACGATGCCGGGAACTATGGCTACACCTTC

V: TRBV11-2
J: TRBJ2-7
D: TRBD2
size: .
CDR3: CAIGAGSSYEQYF
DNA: TGTGCCATCGGAGCGGGAAGCTCCTACGAGCAGTACTTC

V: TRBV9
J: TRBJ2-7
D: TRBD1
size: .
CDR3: CASSVGGQGSDEQYF
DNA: TGTGCCAGCAGCGTAGGGGGACAGGGGTCGGACGAGCAGTACTTC

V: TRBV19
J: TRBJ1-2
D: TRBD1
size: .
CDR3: CASRVGTGTYGYTF
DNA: TGTGCCAGTAGAGTCGGGACAGGGACCTATGGCTACACCTTC

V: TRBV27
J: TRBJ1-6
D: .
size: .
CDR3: CASSLIQYNSPLHF
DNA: TGTGCCAGCAGTTTAATACAGTATAATTCACCCCTCCACTTT

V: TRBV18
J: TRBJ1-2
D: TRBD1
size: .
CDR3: CASSVQGDGYTF
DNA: TGTGCCAGCTCGGTACAGGGGGATGGCTACACCTTC

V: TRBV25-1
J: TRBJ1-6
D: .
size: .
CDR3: CASSELDSYSPLHF
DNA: TGTGCCAGCAGTGAATTGGACAGCTATTCACCCCTCCACTTT